This T cell receptor (beta chain) is from a study of T cells in Graves' hyperthyroidism and ophthalmopathy. TCR beta CDR3 sequences were amplified from RNA transcripts. RT-PCR in the first round (using the HTBI primer set) targeted the TCR CDR3. TCRdb analysed the multiplex PCR reads with MiXCR anew, one entry per CDR3 protein. The table lists about 400,000 distinct CDR3 sequences, 15% of them singletons. There are many counts of this clonotype. The antigen remains undetermined. The CDR3 has 14 residues. Germline V gene data show CDR1 as ENHRY and CDR2 as SYGVKD. Trimming cost V 11 bases and J 5 bases; bases outside gene matches: 12. Diagnostic assessment was based on clinical symptoms, serum thyroxine and TRAb, thyroid ultrasound and orbital computed tomography. Overall study findings and caveats: Stable hyperthyroidism was told apart from ophthalmopathy by a model built on 13 V-J features. Most thyroid clonotypes expanded above 0.001 were also detected in blood.

The J gene is TRBJ2-5, the V gene TRBV10-3; 9 bases match TRBD2. Sequencing was carried out using blood. The TCR was taken from a woman under 40 with Graves' hyperthyroidism. The CDR3 DNA reads as TGTGCCGTGGGACTAGCAGAGTCAGGGGAGACCCAGTACTTC. It translates to CAVGLAESGETQYF.